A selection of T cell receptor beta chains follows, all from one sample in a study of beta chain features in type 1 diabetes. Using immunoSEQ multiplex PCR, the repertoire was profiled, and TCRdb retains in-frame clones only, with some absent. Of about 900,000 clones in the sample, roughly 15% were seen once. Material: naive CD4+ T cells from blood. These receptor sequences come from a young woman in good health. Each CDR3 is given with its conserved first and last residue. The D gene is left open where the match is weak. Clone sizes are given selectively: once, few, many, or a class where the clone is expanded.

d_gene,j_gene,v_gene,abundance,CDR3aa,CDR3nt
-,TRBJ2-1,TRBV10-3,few,CAISESGGSRSEQFF,TGTGCCATCAGTGAGTCTGGCGGGTCAAGAAGTGAGCAGTTCTTC
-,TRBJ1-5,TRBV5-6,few,CASSLGRGEPQHF,TGTGCCAGCAGCTTGGGCAGGGGTGAGCCCCAGCATTTT
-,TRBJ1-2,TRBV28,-,CASSQGSVNYGYTF,TGTGCCAGCAGCCAGGGGTCGGTTAACTATGGCTACACCTTC
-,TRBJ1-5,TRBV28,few,CASSKARGGQPQHF,TGTGCCAGCAGTAAAGCTAGGGGGGGTCAGCCCCAGCATTTT
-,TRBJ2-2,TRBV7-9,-,CASSRSGNTGELFF,TGTGCCAGCAGCCGGAGCGGTAACACCGGGGAGCTGTTTTTT
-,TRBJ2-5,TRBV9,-,CASSVASRETQYF,TGTGCCAGCAGCGTGGCTAGCAGGGAGACCCAGTACTTC
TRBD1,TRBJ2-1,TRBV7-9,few,CASSKSTGVIYNEQFF,TGTGCCAGCAGCAAGTCGACAGGGGTCATTTACAATGAGCAGTTCTTC
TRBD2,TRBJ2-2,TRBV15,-,CATHQAGHTGELFF,TGTGCCACTCATCAAGCGGGGCACACCGGGGAGCTGTTTTTT
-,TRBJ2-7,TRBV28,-,CASSLWGETYEQYF,TGTGCCAGCAGTTTATGGGGGGAAACCTACGAGCAGTACTTC
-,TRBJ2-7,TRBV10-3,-,CAIRTEPLYEQYF,TGTGCCATTAGGACGGAACCTCTCTACGAGCAGTACTTC
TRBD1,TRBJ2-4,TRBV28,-,CASSSGTDKNIQYF,TGTGCCAGCAGTTCGGGGACAGACAAAAACATTCAGTACTTC
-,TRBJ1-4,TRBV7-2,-,CASSLVTGPNEKLFF,TGTGCCAGCAGCTTAGTCACAGGGCCGAATGAAAAACTGTTTTTT
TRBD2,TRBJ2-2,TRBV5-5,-,CASSPGLAGGLTTGELFF,TGTGCCAGCAGCCCGGGACTAGCGGGAGGCCTGACCACCGGGGAGCTGTTTTTT
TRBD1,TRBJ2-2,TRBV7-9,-,CASNLGTGPPTGELFF,TGTGCCAGCAACCTTGGGACAGGGCCCCCCACCGGGGAGCTGTTTTTT
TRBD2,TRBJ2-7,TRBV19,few,CASSMVGTSGSYEQYF,TGTGCCAGTAGTATGGTCGGGACTAGCGGGTCCTACGAGCAGTACTTC
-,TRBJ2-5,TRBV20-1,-,CSARPQETQYF,TGCAGTGCTAGACCCCAAGAGACCCAGTACTTC
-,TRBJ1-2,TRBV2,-,CASSEALLTGGYGYTF,TGTGCCAGCAGTGAAGCCCTCCTGACAGGAGGATATGGCTACACCTTC
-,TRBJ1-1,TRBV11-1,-,CASSLGRGLYTEAFF,TGTGCCAGCAGCTTGGGACGGGGGTTGTACACTGAAGCTTTCTTT
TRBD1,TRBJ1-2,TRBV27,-,CASSYRPRDRDNYGYTF,TGTGCCAGCAGTTACCGGCCTCGGGACAGGGACAACTATGGCTACACCTTC
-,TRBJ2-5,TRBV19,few,CASKPGHGGKTQYF,TGTGCCAGTAAACCGGGACACGGCGGAAAGACCCAGTACTTC
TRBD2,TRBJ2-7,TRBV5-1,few,CASSVSGGSYEQYF,TGCGCCAGCAGCGTTAGCGGGGGGAGCTACGAGCAGTACTTC
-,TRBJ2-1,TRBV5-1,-,CASSLVGNNEQFF,TGCGCCAGCAGCTTGGTTGGGAACAATGAGCAGTTCTTC
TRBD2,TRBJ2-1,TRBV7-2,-,CASSLLAGDSSYNEQFF,TGTGCCAGCAGCTTATTAGCGGGAGACAGCTCCTACAATGAGCAGTTCTTC
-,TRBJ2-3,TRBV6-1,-,CASLRGGIADTQYF,TGTGCCAGTCTCCGAGGGGGAATCGCAGATACGCAGTATTTT
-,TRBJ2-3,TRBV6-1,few,CASIGADTQYF,TGTGCCAGCATAGGCGCAGATACGCAGTATTTT
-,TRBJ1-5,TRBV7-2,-,CASSLWQGIGQPQHF,TGTGCCAGCAGCTTATGGCAGGGGATAGGTCAGCCCCAGCATTTT
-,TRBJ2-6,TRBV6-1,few,CAFPGANVLTF,TGTGCCTTTCCGGGGGCCAACGTCCTGACTTTC
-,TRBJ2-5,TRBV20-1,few,CSAPETQYF,TGCAGTGCTCCAGAGACCCAGTACTTC
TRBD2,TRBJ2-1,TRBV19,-,CASSILRTSGDNEQFF,TGTGCCAGTAGTATATTGAGGACTAGCGGGGACAATGAGCAGTTCTTC
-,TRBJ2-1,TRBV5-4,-,CASSLQGYNEQFF,TGTGCCAGCAGCTTGCAGGGATACAATGAGCAGTTCTTC
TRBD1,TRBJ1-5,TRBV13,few,CASSSPRDRNEAQHF,TGTGCCAGCAGCTCTCCTCGGGACAGGAACGAGGCCCAGCATTTT
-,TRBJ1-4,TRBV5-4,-,CASSEKVGDEKLFF,TGCGCCAGCAGCGAAAAGGTAGGAGATGAAAAACTGTTTTTT
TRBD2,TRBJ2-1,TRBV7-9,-,CASSHTGTSNEQFF,TGTGCCAGCAGCCACACCGGGACTAGCAATGAGCAGTTCTTC
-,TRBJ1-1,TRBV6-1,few,CASTIGGLYTEAFF,TGTGCCAGCACGATCGGGGGACTATACACTGAAGCTTTCTTT
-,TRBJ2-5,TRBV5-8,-,CASREGQRETQYF,TGTGCCAGCAGGGAGGGACAGAGAGAGACCCAGTACTTC
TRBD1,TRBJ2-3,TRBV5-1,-,CASSSRDRVNTQYF,TGCGCCAGCAGCTCCCGGGACAGGGTCAATACGCAGTATTTT
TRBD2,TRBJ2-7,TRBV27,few,CASSLYSGGLYEQYF,TGTGCCAGCAGTTTATACAGCGGGGGATTATACGAGCAGTACTTC
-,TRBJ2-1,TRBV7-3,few,CASSLKGGYNEQFF,TGTGCCAGCAGCTTAAAAGGGGGTTACAATGAGCAGTTCTTC
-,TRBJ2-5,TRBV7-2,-,CASSSRAPFVETQYF,TGTGCCAGCAGCTCTAGAGCGCCTTTCGTGGAGACCCAGTACTTC
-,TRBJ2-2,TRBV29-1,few,CSVSQTGPRPKNTGELFF,TGCAGCGTTTCCCAGACCGGCCCTAGACCAAAGAACACCGGGGAGCTGTTTTTT
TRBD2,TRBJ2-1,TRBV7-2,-,CASSLAGSSYNEQFF,TGTGCCAGCAGCCTAGCGGGAAGCTCCTACAATGAGCAGTTCTTC
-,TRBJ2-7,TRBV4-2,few,CASSPRGQRGTRNYEQYF,TGTGCCAGCAGCCCCAGGGGACAGCGGGGGACTAGGAATTATGAGCAGTACTTC
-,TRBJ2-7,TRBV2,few,CASRLSYEQYF,TGTGCCAGCAGACTCTCCTACGAGCAGTACTTC
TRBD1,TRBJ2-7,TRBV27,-,CASPDRSFSYEQYF,TGTGCCAGCCCGGACAGGTCTTTTTCCTACGAGCAGTACTTC
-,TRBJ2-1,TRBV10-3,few,CAISRQSSYNEQFF,TGTGCCATCAGTCGGCAAAGCTCCTACAATGAGCAGTTCTTC
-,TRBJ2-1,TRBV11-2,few,CASGSTYRANEQFF,TGTGCCAGCGGATCTACTTACAGGGCTAATGAGCAGTTCTTC
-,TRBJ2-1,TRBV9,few,CASSGRGSSSYNEQFF,TGTGCCAGCAGCGGGAGAGGTTCAAGCTCCTACAATGAGCAGTTCTTC
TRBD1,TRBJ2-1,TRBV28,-,CASTPYHVPDRADGEQFF,TGTGCCAGCACCCCCTACCATGTACCCGACAGGGCCGATGGGGAGCAGTTCTTC
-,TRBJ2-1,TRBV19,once,CASTPYGPQGYNEQFF,TGTGCCAGCACGCCCTATGGGCCACAGGGATACAATGAGCAGTTCTTC
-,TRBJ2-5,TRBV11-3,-,CASSPGGSQETQYF,TGTGCCAGCAGCCCCGGGGGCTCCCAAGAGACCCAGTACTTC
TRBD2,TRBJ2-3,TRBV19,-,CASSSGRAVGDTQYF,TGTGCCAGTAGTAGCGGGAGGGCCGTCGGAGATACGCAGTATTTT
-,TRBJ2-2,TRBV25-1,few,CASSDRRSGCLNTGELFF,TGTGCCAGCAGTGACCGACGCTCAGGGTGCCTGAACACCGGGGAGCTGTTTTTT
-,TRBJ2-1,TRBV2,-,CASSDPTPPFYNEQFF,TGTGCCAGCAGTGATCCGACTCCACCTTTCTACAATGAGCAGTTCTTC
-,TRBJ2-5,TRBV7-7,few,CASSLVRQETQYF,TGTGCTAGCAGCTTAGTTCGGCAAGAGACCCAGTACTTC